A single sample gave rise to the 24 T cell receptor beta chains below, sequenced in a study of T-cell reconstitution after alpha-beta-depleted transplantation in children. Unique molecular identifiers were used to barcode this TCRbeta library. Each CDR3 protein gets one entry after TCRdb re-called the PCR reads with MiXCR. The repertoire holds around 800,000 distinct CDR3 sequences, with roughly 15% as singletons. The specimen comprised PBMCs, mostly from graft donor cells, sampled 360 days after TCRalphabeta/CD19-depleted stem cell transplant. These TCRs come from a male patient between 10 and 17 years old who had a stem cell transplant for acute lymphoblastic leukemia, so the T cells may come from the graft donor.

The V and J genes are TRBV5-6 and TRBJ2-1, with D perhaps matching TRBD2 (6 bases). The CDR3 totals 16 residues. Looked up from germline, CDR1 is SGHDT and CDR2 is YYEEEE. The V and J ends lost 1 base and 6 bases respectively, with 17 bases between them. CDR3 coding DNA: TGTGCCAGCAGCTTGACGTCAACTAGCTTTACCAATGAGCAGTTCTTC. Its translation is CASSLTSTSFTNEQFF.

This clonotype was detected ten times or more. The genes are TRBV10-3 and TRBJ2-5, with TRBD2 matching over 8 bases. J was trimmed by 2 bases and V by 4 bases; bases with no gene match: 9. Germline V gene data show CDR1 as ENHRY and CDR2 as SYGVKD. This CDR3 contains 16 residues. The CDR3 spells CAISGTNSGTQETQYF. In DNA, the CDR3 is TGTGCCATCAGTGGGACCAATAGCGGGACGCAAGAGACCCAGTACTTC.

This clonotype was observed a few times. The CDR3 region is CASSLPGQYYGYTF. CDR3 coding DNA: TGTGCCAGCAGCTTGCCGGGACAGTACTATGGCTACACCTTC. The chain recombines TRBV12-3 or TRBV12-4 with TRBJ1-2; 7 nucleotides agree with TRBD1. The CDR3 runs to 14 residues. Losses at the gene ends were 6 bases for V and 3 bases for J; bases not matched to a gene: 7.

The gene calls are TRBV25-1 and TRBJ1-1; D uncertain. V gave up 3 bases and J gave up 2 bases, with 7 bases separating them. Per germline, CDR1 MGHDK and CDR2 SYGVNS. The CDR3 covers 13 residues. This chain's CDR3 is CASSERGNTEAFF. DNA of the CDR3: TGTGCCAGCAGTGAGCGGGGAAACACTGAAGCTTTCTTT.

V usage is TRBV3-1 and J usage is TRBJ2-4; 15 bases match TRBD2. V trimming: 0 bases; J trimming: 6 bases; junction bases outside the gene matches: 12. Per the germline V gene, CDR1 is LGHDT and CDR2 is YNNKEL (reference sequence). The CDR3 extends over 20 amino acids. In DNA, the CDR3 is TGTGCCAGCAGCCAAGATCAGGGACTAGCGGGAGGCCTCTATGCAAACATTCAGTACTTC. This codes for CASSQDQGLAGGLYANIQYF. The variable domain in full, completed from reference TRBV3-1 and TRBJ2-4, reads DTAVSQTPKYLVTQMGNDKSIKCEQNLGHDTMYWYKQDSKKFLKIMFSYNNKELIINETVPNRFSPKSPDKAHLNLHINSLELGDSAVYFCASSQDQGLAGGLYANIQYFGAGTRLSVL.

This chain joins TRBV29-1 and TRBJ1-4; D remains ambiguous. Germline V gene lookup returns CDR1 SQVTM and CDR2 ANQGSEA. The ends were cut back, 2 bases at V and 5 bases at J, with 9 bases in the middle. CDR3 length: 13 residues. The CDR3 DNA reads TGCAGCGTTGAAACCGACCCCAATGAAAAACTGTTTTTT. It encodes CSVETDPNEKLFF. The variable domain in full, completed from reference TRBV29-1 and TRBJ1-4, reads SAVISQKPSRDICQRGTSLTIQCQVDSQVTMMFWYRQQPGQSLTLIATANQGSEATYESGFVIDKFPISRPNLTFSTLTVSNMSPEDSSIYLCSVETDPNEKLFFGSGTQLSVL.

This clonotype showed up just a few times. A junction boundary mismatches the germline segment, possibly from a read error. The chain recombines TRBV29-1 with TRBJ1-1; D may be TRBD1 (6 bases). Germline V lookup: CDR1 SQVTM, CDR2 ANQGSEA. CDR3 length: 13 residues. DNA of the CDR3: TGCAGCGTCGAAGGACAGCTGAACACTGAAGCTTTCTTT. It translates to CSVEGQLNTEAFF.

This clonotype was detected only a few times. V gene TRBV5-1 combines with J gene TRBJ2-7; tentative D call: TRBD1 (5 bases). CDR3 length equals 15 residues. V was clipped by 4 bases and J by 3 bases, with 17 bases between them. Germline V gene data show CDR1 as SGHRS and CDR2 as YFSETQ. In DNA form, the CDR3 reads TGCGCCAGCAGCCCGTACGACAGTCTCCGCTACGAGCAGTACTTC. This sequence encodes CASSPYDSLRYEQYF.

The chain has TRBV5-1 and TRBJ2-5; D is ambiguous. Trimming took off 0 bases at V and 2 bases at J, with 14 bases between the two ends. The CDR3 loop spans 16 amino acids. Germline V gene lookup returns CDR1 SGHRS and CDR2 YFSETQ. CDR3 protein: CASSLVPSLIQETQYF. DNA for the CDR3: TGCGCCAGCAGCTTGGTACCCAGCCTTATACAAGAGACCCAGTACTTC.

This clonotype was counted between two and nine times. The CDR3 region has the DNA TGCGCCAGCAGTCCCAATGGCCTGTCTGGAAACACCATATATTTT. Translated, it gives CASSPNGLSGNTIYF. The chain employs TRBV4-1 and TRBJ1-3, with no clear D. The CDR3 has 15 amino acids. With 6 bases removed from V and 1 base from J, the gap between germline ends came to 13 bases. Germline CDR1 MGHRA, CDR2 YSYEKL.

CDR3 in amino acids: CSALATSRIAKNIQYF. The CDR3 nucleotides are TGCAGTGCCCTCGCGACTAGTCGGATAGCCAAAAACATTCAGTACTTC. The V and J genes are TRBV20-1 and TRBJ2-4; D might be TRBD2 (6 bases). Germline V gives CDR1 DFQATT, CDR2 SNEGSKA (reference sequence). The CDR3 consists of 16 residues. Deletions cut 6 bases from V and 0 bases from J, with 18 bases between.

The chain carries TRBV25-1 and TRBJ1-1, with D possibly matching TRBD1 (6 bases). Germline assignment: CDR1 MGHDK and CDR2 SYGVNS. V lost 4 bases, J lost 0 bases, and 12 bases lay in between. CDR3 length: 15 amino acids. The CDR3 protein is CASSGYRVLNTEAFF. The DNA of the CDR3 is TGTGCCAGCAGTGGCTACAGGGTTTTGAACACTGAAGCTTTCTTT.

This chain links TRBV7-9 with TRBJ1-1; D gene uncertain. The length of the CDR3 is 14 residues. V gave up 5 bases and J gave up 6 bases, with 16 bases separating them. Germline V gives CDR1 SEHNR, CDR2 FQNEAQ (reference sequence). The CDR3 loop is CASSVSGSRAEAFF. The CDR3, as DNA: TGTGCCAGCAGCGTAAGCGGGTCTAGGGCTGAAGCTTTCTTT.

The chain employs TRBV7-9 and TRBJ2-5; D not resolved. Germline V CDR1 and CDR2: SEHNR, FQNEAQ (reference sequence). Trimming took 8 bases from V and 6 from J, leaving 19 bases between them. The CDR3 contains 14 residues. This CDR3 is CASGPSKWSQTQYF. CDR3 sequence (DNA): TGTGCCAGCGGGCCGAGCAAGTGGAGTCAGACCCAGTACTTC. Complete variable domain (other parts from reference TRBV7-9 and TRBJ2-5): DTGVSQNPRHKITKRGQNVTFRCDPISEHNRLYWYRQTLGQGPEFLTYFQNEAQLEKSRLLSDRFSAERPKGSFSTLEIQRTEQGDSAMYLCASGPSKWSQTQYFGPGTRLLVL.

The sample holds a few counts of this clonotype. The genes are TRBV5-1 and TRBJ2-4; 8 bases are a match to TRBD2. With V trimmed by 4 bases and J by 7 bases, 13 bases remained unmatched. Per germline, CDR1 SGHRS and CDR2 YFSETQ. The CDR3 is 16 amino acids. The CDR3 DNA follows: TGCGCCAGCAGCCCCCGATTGAGAGCGGGAGCGAACATTCAGTACTTC. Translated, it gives CASSPRLRAGANIQYF.

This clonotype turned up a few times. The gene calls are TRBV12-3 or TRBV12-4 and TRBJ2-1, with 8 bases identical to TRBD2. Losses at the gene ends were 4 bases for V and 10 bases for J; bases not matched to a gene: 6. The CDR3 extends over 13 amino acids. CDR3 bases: TGTGCCAGCAGTTCTCAAGCGGGGGTAGAGCAGTTCTTC. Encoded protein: CASSSQAGVEQFF.

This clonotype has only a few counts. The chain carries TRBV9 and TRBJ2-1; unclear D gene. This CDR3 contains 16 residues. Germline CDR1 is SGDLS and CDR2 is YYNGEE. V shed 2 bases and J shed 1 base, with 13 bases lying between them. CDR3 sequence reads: CASSVLTVSSYNEQFF. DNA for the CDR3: TGTGCCAGCAGCGTCCTCACGGTCTCTTCCTACAATGAGCAGTTCTTC.

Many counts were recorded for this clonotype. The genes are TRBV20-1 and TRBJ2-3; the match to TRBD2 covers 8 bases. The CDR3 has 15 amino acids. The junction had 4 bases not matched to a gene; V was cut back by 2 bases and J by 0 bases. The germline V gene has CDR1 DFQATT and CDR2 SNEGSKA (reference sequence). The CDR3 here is CSARLAGSSTDTQYF. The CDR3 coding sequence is TGCAGTGCTAGATTAGCGGGATCAAGCACAGATACGCAGTATTTT.

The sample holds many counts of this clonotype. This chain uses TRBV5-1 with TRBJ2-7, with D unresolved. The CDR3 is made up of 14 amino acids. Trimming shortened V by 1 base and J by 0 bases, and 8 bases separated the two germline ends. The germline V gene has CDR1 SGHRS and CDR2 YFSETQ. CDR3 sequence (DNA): TGCGCCAGCAGCTTGACGACACCCTCCTACGAGCAGTACTTC. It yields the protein CASSLTTPSYEQYF. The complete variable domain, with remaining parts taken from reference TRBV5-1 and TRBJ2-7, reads KAGVTQTPRYLIKTRGQQVTLSCSPISGHRSVSWYQQTPGQGLQFLFEYFSETQRNKGNFPGRFSGRQFSNSRSEMNVSTLELGDSALYLCASSLTTPSYEQYFGPGTRLTVT.

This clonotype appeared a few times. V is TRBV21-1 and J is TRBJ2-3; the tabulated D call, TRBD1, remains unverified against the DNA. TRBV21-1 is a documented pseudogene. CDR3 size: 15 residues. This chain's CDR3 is CASSDASPCTDTQYF. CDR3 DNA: TGTGCCAGCAGCGACGCTTCCCCCTGCACAGATACGCAGTATTTT.

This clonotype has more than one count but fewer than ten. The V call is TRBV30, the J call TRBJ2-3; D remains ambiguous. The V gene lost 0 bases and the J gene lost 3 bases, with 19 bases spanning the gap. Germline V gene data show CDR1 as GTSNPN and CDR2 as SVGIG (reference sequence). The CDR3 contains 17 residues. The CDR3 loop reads CAWSVSVRGGSTDTQYF. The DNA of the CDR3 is TGTGCCTGGAGTGTATCGGTGCGTGGTGGGTCGACAGATACGCAGTATTTT.

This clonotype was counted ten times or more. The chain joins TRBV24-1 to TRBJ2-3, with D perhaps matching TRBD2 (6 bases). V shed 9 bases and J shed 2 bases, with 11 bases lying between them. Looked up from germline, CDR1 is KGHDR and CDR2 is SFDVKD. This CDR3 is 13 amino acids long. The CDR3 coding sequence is TGTGCCACCTACGGGGGAGACACAGATACGCAGTATTTT. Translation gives CATYGGDTDTQYF.

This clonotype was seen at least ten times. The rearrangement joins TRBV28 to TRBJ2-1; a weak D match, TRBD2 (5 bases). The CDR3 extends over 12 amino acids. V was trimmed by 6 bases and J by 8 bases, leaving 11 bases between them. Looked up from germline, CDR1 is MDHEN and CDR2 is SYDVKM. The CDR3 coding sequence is TGTGCCAGCAGCCAACTTAGCGATGAGCAGTTCTTC. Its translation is CASSQLSDEQFF. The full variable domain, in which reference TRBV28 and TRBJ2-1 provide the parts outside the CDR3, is DVKVTQSSRYLVKRTGEKVFLECVQDMDHENMFWYRQDPGLGLRLIYFSYDVKMKEKGDIPEGYSVSREKKERFSLILESASTNQTSMYLCASSQLSDEQFFGPGTRLTVL.

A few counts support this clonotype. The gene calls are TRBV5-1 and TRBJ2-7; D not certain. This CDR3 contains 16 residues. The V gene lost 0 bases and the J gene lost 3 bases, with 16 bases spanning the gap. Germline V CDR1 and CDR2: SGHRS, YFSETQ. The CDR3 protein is CASSLGPRVEIYEQYF. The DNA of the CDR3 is TGCGCCAGCAGCTTGGGCCCCCGGGTCGAGATCTACGAGCAGTACTTC.